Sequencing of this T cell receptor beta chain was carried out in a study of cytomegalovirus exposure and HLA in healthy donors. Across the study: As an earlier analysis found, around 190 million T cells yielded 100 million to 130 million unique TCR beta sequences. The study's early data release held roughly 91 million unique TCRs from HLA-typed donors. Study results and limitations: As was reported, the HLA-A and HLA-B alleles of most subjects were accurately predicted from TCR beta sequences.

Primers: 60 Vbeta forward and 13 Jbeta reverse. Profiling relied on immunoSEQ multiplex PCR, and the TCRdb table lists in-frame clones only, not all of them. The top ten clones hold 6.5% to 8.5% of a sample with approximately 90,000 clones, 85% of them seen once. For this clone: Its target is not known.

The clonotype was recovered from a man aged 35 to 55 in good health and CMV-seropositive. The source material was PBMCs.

The CDR3 region has the DNA TGTGCCAGCAGGAGCAACCTGATAGAGACCCAGTACTTC. Its protein is CASRSNLIETQYF. V usage is TRBV2 and J usage is TRBJ2-5; no reliable D call. The length of the CDR3 is 13 residues. From germline, CDR1 is SNHLY and CDR2 FYNNEI. The germline V and J ends were trimmed by 6 bases and 4 bases, with 12 bases remaining between them.